A single sample gave rise to the 23 T cell receptor beta chains below, sequenced in a study of cytomegalovirus exposure and HLA in healthy donors. Amplification used 60 Vbeta primers and 13 Jbeta primers. Sequencing was performed with immunoSEQ multiplex PCR; in TCRdb, only in-frame clones are kept and a portion is missing. This table has approximately 160,000 clones, just under 80% appearing once. Sequences were obtained from PBMCs. These receptors originate from a woman between 45 and 65 years old in good health and CMV-seropositive.

The V gene is TRBV19, the J gene TRBJ1-5, with unresolved D. The CDR3 runs 14 residues. The germline V gene has CDR1 LNHDA and CDR2 SQIVND (reference sequence). Trimming took off 7 bases at V and 2 bases at J, with 12 bases between the two ends. CDR3 coding DNA: TGTGCCAGTACCATGGGTACAGGCAATCAGCCCCAGCATTTT. Residues: CASTMGTGNQPQHF.

This chain joins TRBV10-3 and TRBJ2-7, with D perhaps matching TRBD1 (6 bases). The germline V gene encodes CDR1 ENHRY and CDR2 SYGVKD. V lost 6 bases and J 1 base, leaving 13 bases between the germline ends. The CDR3 is made up of 14 amino acids. The CDR3 DNA follows: TGTGCCATCAGCGATCTGGGACAATCCTACGAGCAGTACTTC. Its translation: CAISDLGQSYEQYF.

Concerning this clone itself: Likely a read error: the CDR3 ends without its conserved phenylalanine or tryptophan. The chain joins TRBV19 to TRBJ1-2; maybe TRBD1 (6 bases). The CDR3 is 17 amino acids. Germline V CDR1 and CDR2: LNHDA, SQIVND (reference sequence). The V and J ends lost 6 bases and 5 bases respectively, with 25 bases between them. The CDR3 reads CASRDRSLRGGGYGYTS. The CDR3 DNA reads TGTGCCAGTAGAGACCGCTCCCTTCGGGGAGGGGGGTATGGCTACACCTCC.

The genes are TRBV6-6 and TRBJ2-5; TRBD2 is a possible D gene (7 bases). Matching the DNA end better, TRBJ2-7 makes the J call doubtful. The germline CDR1 and CDR2 sequences are MNHNY and SVGAGI (reference sequence). The CDR3 extends over 13 amino acids. DNA for the CDR3: TGTGCCGGGGGAGGGGGAAGGTCCTACGAGCAGTACTTC. Translated, it gives CAGGGGRSYEQYF.

The chain joins TRBV18 to TRBJ1-3; tentative D call: TRBD1 (6 bases). The CDR3 has 18 amino acids. CDR1 KGHSH and CDR2 LQKENI come from the germline V gene. Deletions cut 5 bases from V and 0 bases from J, with 20 bases between. The CDR3 DNA follows: TGTGCCAGCTCAACGGGGGGCAGCCAGCCAAGCTCTGGAAACACCATATATTTT. Encoded protein: CASSTGGSQPSSGNTIYF.

The rearrangement uses TRBV5-5 and TRBJ2-2, with D perhaps matching TRBD1 (6 bases). Trimming removed 4 bases at V and 7 bases at J, with 14 bases between. CDR3 size: 14 residues. Germline loops: CDR1 SGHKS, CDR2 YYEKEE (reference sequence). CDR3 protein: CASSGIQGIGELFF. CDR3 DNA: TGTGCCAGCAGCGGAATACAGGGAATCGGGGAGCTGTTTTTT. The full variable domain, completed using reference TRBV5-5 and TRBJ2-2, is DAGVTQSPTHLIKTRGQQVTLRCSPISGHKSVSWYQQVLGQGPQFIFQYYEKEERGRGNFPDRFSARQFPNYSSELNVNALLLGDSALYLCASSGIQGIGELFFGEGSRLTVL.

This clone was observed a handful of times. This chain uses TRBV9 with TRBJ2-7; 9 bases fit TRBD2. The CDR3 length is 14 residues. V lost 4 bases to trimming and J lost 4 bases; unmatched junction nucleotides: 6. Per germline, CDR1 SGDLS and CDR2 YYNGEE. The CDR3 DNA reads TGTGCCAGCAGCCCGCGACTAGCGGTTTACGAGCAGTACTTC. It specifies CASSPRLAVYEQYF.

V gene TRBV9 combines with J gene TRBJ2-1; 7 nucleotides align to TRBD2. The CDR3 loop spans 15 amino acids. J gave up 5 bases and V 0 bases, and 5 bases lay outside the gene matches. CDR1 and CDR2 (germline): SGDLS, YYNGEE. CDR3 sequence: CASSVAASGNNEQFF. The CDR3 DNA reads as TGTGCCAGCAGCGTAGCGGCTAGCGGAAACAATGAGCAGTTCTTC. The full variable domain, in which reference TRBV9 and TRBJ2-1 provide the parts outside the CDR3, is DSGVTQTPKHLITATGQRVTLRCSPRSGDLSVYWYQQSLDQGLQFLIQYYNGEERAKGNILERFSAQQFPDLHSELNLSSLELGDSALYFCASSVAASGNNEQFFGPGTRLTVL.

The chain employs TRBV19 and TRBJ2-1, with 7 bases identical to TRBD1. Trimming at V came to 4 bases and at J to 5 bases, leaving 8 bases not matched to a gene. This CDR3 is 15 amino acids long. CDR1 and CDR2 (germline): LNHDA, SQIVND (reference sequence). CDR3 bases: TGTGCCAGTAGTACAACAGGGGTGAACAACAATGAGCAGTTCTTC. It codes for CASSTTGVNNNEQFF. Full variable domain (missing parts from reference TRBV19 and TRBJ2-1): DGGITQSPKYLFRKEGQNVTLSCEQNLNHDAMYWYRQDPGQGLRLIYYSQIVNDFQKGDIAEGYSVSREKKESFPLTVTSAQKNPTAFYLCASSTTGVNNNEQFFGPGTRLTVL.

This clone was seen a single time. This chain joins TRBV28 and TRBJ1-4; TRBD1 might be the D (5 bases). V dropped 9 bases and J dropped 8 bases, with 10 bases sitting between them. CDR1 and CDR2 (germline): MDHEN, SYDVKM. The CDR3 length is 11 residues. Here the CDR3 reads CASRQSEKLFF. For the CDR3, the DNA is TGTGCCAGTAGACAGTCAGAAAAACTGTTTTTT.

The genes are TRBV7-2 and TRBJ1-4, with 7 bases lining up with TRBD1. Germline V CDR1 and CDR2: SGHTA, FQGNSA. This CDR3 is built from 15 residues. With V trimmed by 7 bases and J by 0 bases, 5 bases remained unmatched. CDR3 region: CASTTGTATNEKLFF. CDR3 sequence (DNA): TGTGCCAGCACCACCGGGACAGCAACTAATGAAAAACTGTTTTTT. Drawing the rest from reference TRBV7-2 and TRBJ1-4, the complete variable domain is GAGVSQSPSNKVTEKGKDVELRCDPISGHTALYWYRQSLGQGLEFLIYFQGNSAPDKSGLPSDRFSAERTGGSVSTLTIQRTQQEDSAVYLCASTTGTATNEKLFFGSGTQLSVL.

This clone came up a few times. This chain connects TRBV7-8 to TRBJ2-7; D might be TRBD2 (8 bases). Germline CDR1 SGHVS, CDR2 FQNEAQ. The CDR3 consists of 16 residues. The V end lost 4 bases, the J end lost 1 base, and 17 bases lay between the germline ends. The CDR3 nucleotides are TGTGCCAGCAGCTCAGGGGGGCTAGCGGGTTCCTACGAGCAGTACTTC. Translation gives CASSSGGLAGSYEQYF.

This chain uses TRBV5-1 with TRBJ2-5; 10 nucleotides match TRBD2. From germline, CDR1 is SGHRS and CDR2 YFSETQ. J was trimmed by 5 bases and V by 3 bases; bases with no gene match: 4. The CDR3 length is 14 residues. CDR3 DNA: TGCGCCAGCAGCTCGCTAGCGGGAGCGGAGACCCAGTACTTC. Its translation: CASSSLAGAETQYF.

The chain employs TRBV30 and TRBJ2-3, with D perhaps TRBD2 (5 bases). This CDR3 spans 15 amino acids. The germline CDR1 and CDR2 sequences are GTSNPN and SVGIG (reference sequence). The V end lost 2 bases, the J end lost 0 bases, and 12 bases lay between the germline ends. The CDR3 spells CAWSPSRYSTDTQYF. The CDR3 DNA follows: TGTGCCTGGAGTCCTAGCAGATATAGCACAGATACGCAGTATTTT. The full variable domain, with the rest looked up from reference TRBV30 and TRBJ2-3, is SQTIHQWPATLVQPVGSPLSLECTVEGTSNPNLYWYRQAAGRGLQLLFYSVGIGQISSEVPQNLSASRPQDRQFILSSKKLLLSDSGFYLCAWSPSRYSTDTQYFGPGTRLTVL.

This chain connects TRBV9 to TRBJ1-3; D is possibly TRBD1 (6 bases). V lost 4 bases and J lost 2, with 13 bases in between. Germline assignment: CDR1 SGDLS and CDR2 YYNGEE. The CDR3 is 15 residues long. CDR3 nucleotide sequence: TGTGCCAGCAGCCCCTCGACAGGACCTGGAAACACCATATATTTT. Its translation is CASSPSTGPGNTIYF. The full variable domain, in which reference TRBV9 and TRBJ1-3 provide the parts outside the CDR3, is DSGVTQTPKHLITATGQRVTLRCSPRSGDLSVYWYQQSLDQGLQFLIQYYNGEERAKGNILERFSAQQFPDLHSELNLSSLELGDSALYFCASSPSTGPGNTIYFGEGSWLTVV.

Concerning this clone: The junction differs from germline at one of its ends, possibly a read error. The chain joins TRBV5-1 to TRBJ2-4; 8 bases agree with TRBD1. This CDR3 comprises 13 residues. The germline V gene has CDR1 SGHRS and CDR2 YFSETQ. This CDR3 reads CASSRSGADRADF. CDR3 nucleotides: TGCGCCAGCAGCCGATCGGGTGCGGACAGGGCCGACTTC.

This rearrangement joins TRBV10-3 to TRBJ1-1; 9 bases line up with TRBD1. V shed 0 bases and J 4 bases; nucleotides not matched to a gene: 3. In germline, CDR1 is ENHRY, CDR2 SYGVKD. There are 15 residues in the CDR3. For the CDR3, the DNA is TGTGCCATCAGTGAGTCAATGGACAGGGGCACTGAAGCTTTCTTT. Protein product: CAISESMDRGTEAFF.

The chain joins TRBV4-3 to TRBJ2-7, with a tentative D call TRBD1 (7 bases). CDR1 and CDR2 from the germline V gene are LGHNA and YSLEER. Trimming shortened V by 3 bases and J by 3 bases, and 24 bases separated the two germline ends. The CDR3 consists of 18 residues. The CDR3 here is CASSHSRGRGQSFYEQYF. CDR3 nucleotide sequence: TGCGCCAGCAGCCACTCCCGGGGGCGGGGACAGAGCTTCTACGAGCAGTACTTC.

This clone was seen a single time. The genes are TRBV27 and TRBJ2-7; 9 bases line up with TRBD1. CDR1 is MNHEY and CDR2 is SMNVEV in the germline V gene (reference sequence). The CDR3 loop spans 12 amino acids. The J segment lost 6 bases and the V segment lost 5 bases, leaving 2 bases of the junction unmatched. The CDR3 is CASSTGGREQYF. The CDR3 DNA is TGTGCCAGCAGTACAGGGGGCCGCGAGCAGTACTTC.

This sequence joins TRBV6-1 and TRBJ2-7; D might be TRBD1 (6 bases). This CDR3 has 14 amino acids. CDR1 MNHNS and CDR2 SASEGT come from the germline V gene. V shed 7 bases and J shed 7 bases, with 20 bases lying between them. CDR3 bases: TGTGCCAGCATCTTACAGGGCCCCGTTGGTGAGCAGTACTTC. Its translation is CASILQGPVGEQYF.

J is TRBJ1-1 and V is TRBV19, with D possibly being TRBD1 (5 bases). The CDR3 consists of 15 residues. Trimming removed 6 bases at V and 2 bases at J, with 16 bases between. Germline V lookup: CDR1 LNHDA, CDR2 SQIVND (reference sequence). The CDR3 nucleotides read TGTGCCAGTAGGCACACCAGGGTGCCCAACACTGAAGCTTTCTTT. Translating gives CASRHTRVPNTEAFF.

The chain couples TRBV15 to TRBJ1-1, with 7 positions matching TRBD1. Germline V gives CDR1 LNHNV, CDR2 YYDKDF (reference sequence). The trim removed 1 base at V and 1 base at J, leaving 9 bases unmatched. The CDR3 is 17 residues long. The CDR3 bases are TGTGCCACCAGCAGAGTCGACAGGGTAAGGTGGAACACTGAAGCTTTCTTT. This codes for CATSRVDRVRWNTEAFF. The full variable domain, completed using reference TRBV15 and TRBJ1-1, is DAMVIQNPRYQVTQFGKPVTLSCSQTLNHNVMYWYQQKSSQAPKLLFHYYDKDFNNEADTPDNFQSRRPNTSFCFLDIRSPGLGDTAMYLCATSRVDRVRWNTEAFFGQGTRLTVV.

The rearrangement joins TRBV5-1 to TRBJ2-7; a weak D match, TRBD1 (6 bases). Germline V gene lookup returns CDR1 SGHRS and CDR2 YFSETQ. This CDR3 is 14 amino acids long. The V gene lost 5 bases and the J gene lost 4 bases, with 16 bases spanning the gap. The CDR3 is CASSSTGGEYEQYF. In DNA, the CDR3 is TGCGCCAGCAGTTCGACAGGTGGGGAATACGAGCAGTACTTC.